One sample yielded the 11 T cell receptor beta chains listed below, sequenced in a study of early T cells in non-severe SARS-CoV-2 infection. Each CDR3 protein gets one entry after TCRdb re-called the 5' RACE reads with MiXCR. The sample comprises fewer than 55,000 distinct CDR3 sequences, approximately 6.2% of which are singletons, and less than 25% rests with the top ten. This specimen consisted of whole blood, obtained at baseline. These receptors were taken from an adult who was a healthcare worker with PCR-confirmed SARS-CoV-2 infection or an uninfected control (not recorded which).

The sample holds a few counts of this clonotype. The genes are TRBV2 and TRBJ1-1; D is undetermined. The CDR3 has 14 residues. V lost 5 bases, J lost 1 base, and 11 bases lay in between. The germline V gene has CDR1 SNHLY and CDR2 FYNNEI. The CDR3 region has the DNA TGTGCCAGCAGTTCCATGGGCAGGAACACTGAAGCTTTCTTT. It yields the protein CASSSMGRNTEAFF.

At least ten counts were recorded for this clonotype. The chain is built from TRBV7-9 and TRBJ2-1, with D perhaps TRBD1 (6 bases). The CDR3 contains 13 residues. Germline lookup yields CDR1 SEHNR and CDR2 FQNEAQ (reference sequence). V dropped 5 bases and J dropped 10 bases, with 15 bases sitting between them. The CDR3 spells CASSQDSQEEQFF. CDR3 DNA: TGTGCCAGCAGCCAGGACAGTCAGGAAGAGCAGTTCTTC.

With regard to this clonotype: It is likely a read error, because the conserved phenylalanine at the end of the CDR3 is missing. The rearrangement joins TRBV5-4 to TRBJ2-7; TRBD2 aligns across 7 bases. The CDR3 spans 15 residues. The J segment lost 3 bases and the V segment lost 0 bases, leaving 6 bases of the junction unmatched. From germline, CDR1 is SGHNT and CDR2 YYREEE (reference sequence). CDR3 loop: CASSLEASGYYEQYS. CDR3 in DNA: TGTGCCAGCAGCTTGGAGGCTAGCGGATACTACGAGCAGTACTCC.

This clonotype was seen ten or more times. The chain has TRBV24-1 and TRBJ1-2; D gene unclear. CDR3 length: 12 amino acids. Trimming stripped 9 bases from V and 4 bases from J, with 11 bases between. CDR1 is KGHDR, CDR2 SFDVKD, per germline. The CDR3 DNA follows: TGTGCCACCTCTGGCCGCGGCTATGGCTACACCTTC. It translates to CATSGRGYGYTF.

The CDR3 protein is CASSPPIPGGYTF. The CDR3 DNA reads TGTGCCAGCAGCCCCCCCATCCCAGGAGGCTACACCTTC. The chain combines TRBV7-2 with TRBJ1-2; D is ambiguous. With 5 bases removed from V and 8 bases from J, the gap between germline ends came to 15 bases. The CDR3 is 13 amino acids. Germline V CDR1 and CDR2: SGHTA, FQGNSA.

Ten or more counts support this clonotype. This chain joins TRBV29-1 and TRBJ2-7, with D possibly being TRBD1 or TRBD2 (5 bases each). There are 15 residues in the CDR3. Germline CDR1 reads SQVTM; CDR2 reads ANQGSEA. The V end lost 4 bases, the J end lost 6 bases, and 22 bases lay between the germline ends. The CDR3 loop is CSVAGLQAAGGEQYF. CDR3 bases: TGCAGCGTTGCGGGGCTGCAGGCAGCCGGCGGCGAGCAGTACTTC.

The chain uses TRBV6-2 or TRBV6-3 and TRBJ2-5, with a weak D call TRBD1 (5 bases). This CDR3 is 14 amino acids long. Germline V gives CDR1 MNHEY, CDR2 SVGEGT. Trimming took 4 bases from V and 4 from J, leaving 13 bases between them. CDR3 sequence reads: CASSSGNWPETQYF. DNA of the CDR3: TGTGCCAGCAGTTCAGGGAATTGGCCAGAGACCCAGTACTTC.

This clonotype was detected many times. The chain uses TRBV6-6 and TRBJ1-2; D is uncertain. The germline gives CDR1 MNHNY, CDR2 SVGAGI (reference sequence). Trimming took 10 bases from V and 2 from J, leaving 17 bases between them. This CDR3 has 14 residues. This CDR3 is CATLLSQVNYGYTF. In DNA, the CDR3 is TGTGCCACCCTACTCTCCCAAGTGAACTATGGCTACACCTTC.

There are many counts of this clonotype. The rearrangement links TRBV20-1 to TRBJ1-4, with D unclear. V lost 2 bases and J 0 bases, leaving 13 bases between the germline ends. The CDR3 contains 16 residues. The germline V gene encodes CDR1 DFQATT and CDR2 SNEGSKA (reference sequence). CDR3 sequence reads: CSARPTPHATNEKLFF. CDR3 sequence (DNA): TGCAGTGCTAGACCCACCCCCCATGCAACTAATGAAAAACTGTTTTTT.

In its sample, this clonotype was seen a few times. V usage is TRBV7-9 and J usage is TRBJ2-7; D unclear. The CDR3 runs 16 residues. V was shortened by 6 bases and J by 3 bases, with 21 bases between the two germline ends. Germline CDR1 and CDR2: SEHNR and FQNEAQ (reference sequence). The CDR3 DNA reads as TGTGCCAGCAGTGGGTTTACAGCTCCCCCGTTCTACGAGCAGTACTTC. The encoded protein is CASSGFTAPPFYEQYF. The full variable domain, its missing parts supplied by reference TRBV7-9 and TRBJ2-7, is DTGVSQNPRHKITKRGQNVTFRCDPISEHNRLYWYRQTLGQGPEFLTYFQNEAQLEKSRLLSDRFSAERPKGSFSTLEIQRTEQGDSAMYLCASSGFTAPPFYEQYFGPGTRLTVT.

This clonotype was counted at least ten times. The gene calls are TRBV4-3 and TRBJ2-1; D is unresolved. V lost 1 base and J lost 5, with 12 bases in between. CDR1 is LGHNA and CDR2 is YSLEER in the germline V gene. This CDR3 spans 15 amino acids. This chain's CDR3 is CASSQGKGIHNEQFF. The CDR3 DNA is TGCGCCAGCAGCCAAGGAAAAGGGATCCACAATGAGCAGTTCTTC.